The clone carrying this T cell receptor beta chain was seen many times. Nobody among the patients had been given any treatment before thyroid surgery. This sample was taken from a study of metastatic and nonmetastatic thyroid tumors. On the study more broadly: From malignant and benign thyroid patients, repertoires in blood and in tumor or nodule tissue were compared.

Through MiXCR, TCRdb re-clonotyped the PCR reads. The sample records 20,000 to 25,000 clones, less than 20% being singletons. V gave up 4 bases and J gave up 5 bases; unmatched junction bases: 12. Germline CDR1 is SGHTA and CDR2 is FQGTGA. This CDR3 is built from 16 residues. The chain is built from TRBV7-3 and TRBJ2-5; 8 bases line up with TRBD1. The TCR comes from a female donor with papillary thyroid cancer or a benign thyroid nodule (not recorded which). Some clones in this sample may be carry-over from other donors' samples. Material for sequencing was blood. CDR3 amino acids: CASSSQGAGNWETQYF. The CDR3 DNA is TGTGCCAGCAGCTCTCAGGGGGCGGGGAACTGGGAGACCCAGTACTTC.